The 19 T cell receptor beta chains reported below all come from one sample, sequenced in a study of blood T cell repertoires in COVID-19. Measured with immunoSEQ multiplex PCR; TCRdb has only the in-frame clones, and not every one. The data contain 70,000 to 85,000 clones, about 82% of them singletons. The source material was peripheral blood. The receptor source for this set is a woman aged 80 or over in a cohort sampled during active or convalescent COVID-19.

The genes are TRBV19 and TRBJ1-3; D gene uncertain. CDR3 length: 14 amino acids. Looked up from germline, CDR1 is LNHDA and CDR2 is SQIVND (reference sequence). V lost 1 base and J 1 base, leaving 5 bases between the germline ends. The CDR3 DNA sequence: TGTGCCAGTAGTATAGGCGATTCTGGAAACACCATATATTTT. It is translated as CASSIGDSGNTIYF.

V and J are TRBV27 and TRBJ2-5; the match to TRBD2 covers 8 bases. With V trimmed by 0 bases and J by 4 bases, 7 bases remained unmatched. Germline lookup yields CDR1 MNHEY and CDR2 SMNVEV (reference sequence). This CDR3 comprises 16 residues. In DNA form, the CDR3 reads TGTGCCAGCAGTTTATCGGGCCGGACTAGCCTAGAGACCCAGTACTTC. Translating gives CASSLSGRTSLETQYF.

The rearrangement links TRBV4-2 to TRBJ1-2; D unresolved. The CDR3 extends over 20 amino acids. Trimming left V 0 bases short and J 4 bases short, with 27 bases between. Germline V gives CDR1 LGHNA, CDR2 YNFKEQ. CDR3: CASSQDFRFSLSEAGYGYTF. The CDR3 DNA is TGTGCCAGCAGCCAAGATTTTCGTTTTTCGTTGAGTGAGGCGGGCTATGGCTACACCTTC.

This chain's CDR3 is CASSKGRGQRTGELFF. The CDR3, as DNA: TGTGCCAGCAGCAAAGGCAGGGGGCAGAGAACCGGGGAGCTGTTTTTT. The chain employs TRBV21-1 and TRBJ2-2; TRBD1, the table's D call, lacks a check against the DNA. TRBV21-1 has pseudogene status. The CDR3 loop spans 16 amino acids.

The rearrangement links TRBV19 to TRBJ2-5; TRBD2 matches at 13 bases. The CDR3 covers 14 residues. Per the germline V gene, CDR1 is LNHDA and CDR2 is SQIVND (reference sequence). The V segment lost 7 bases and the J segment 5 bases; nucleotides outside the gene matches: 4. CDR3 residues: CASTKTSGGETQYF. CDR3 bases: TGTGCCAGTACTAAGACTAGCGGGGGGGAGACCCAGTACTTC.

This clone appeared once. The CDR3, as DNA: TGCGCCAGCAGTGAGCGCACTAGCGGGAGGGCCTTGACAGATACGCAGTATTTT. Translating it yields CASSERTSGRALTDTQYF. The chain carries TRBV10-2 and TRBJ2-3; 13 bases match TRBD2. The ends lost 2 bases at V and 3 bases at J; junction bases unmatched: 8. This CDR3 has 18 residues. In germline, CDR1 is WSHSY, CDR2 SAAADI.

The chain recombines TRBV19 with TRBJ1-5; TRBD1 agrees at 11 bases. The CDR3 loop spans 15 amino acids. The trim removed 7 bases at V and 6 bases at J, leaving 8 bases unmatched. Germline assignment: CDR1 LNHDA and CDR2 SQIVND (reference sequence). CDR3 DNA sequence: TGTGCCAGTACCCCCCGGGACAGGGGGGGTCAGCCCCAGCATTTT. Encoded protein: CASTPRDRGGQPQHF.

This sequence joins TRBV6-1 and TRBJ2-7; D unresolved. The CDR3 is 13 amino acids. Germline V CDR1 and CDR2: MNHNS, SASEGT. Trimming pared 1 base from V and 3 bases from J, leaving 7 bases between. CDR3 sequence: CASSEVLRYEQYF. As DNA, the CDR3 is TGTGCCAGCAGTGAAGTCCTGCGCTACGAGCAGTACTTC.

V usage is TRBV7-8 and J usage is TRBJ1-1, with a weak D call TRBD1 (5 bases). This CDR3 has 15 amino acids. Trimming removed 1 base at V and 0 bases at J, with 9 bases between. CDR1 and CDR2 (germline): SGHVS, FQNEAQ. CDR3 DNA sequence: TGTGCCAGCAGCTTAGAGGCCAGGGTGAACACTGAAGCTTTCTTT. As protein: CASSLEARVNTEAFF.

The CDR3 nucleotides read TGTGCCAGTAGTTCTTTCCTAGCGGCCTCTTACAATGAGCAGTTCTTC. Its translation: CASSSFLAASYNEQFF. This chain joins TRBV3-1 (or the pseudogene TRBV3-2) and TRBJ2-1; 7 bases fit TRBD2. CDR3 length: 16 amino acids. Germline V gene data show CDR1 as LGHDT and CDR2 as YNNKEL (reference sequence). The V segment lost 9 bases and the J segment 4 bases; nucleotides outside the gene matches: 15.

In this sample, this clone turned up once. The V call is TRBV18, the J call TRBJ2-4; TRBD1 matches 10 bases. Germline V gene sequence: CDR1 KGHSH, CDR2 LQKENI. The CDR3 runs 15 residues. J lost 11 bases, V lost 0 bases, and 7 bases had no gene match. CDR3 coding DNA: TGTGCCAGCTCACCACCCTGGCTGGACAGGGGGGTTCAGTACTTC. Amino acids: CASSPPWLDRGVQYF.

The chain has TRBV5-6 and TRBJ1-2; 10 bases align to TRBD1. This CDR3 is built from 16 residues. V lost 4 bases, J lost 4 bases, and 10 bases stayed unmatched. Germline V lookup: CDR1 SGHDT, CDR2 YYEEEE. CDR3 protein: CASSSSGTGVVYGYTF. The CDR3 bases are TGTGCCAGCAGCAGCTCCGGGACAGGGGTCGTCTATGGCTACACCTTC.

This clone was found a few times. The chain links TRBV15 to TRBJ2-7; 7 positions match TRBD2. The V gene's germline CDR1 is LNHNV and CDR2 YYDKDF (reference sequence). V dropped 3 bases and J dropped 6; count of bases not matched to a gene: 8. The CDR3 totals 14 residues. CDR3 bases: TGTGCCACCAGCAGCCGGGACTACAATGGCGAGCAGTACTTC. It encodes CATSSRDYNGEQYF.

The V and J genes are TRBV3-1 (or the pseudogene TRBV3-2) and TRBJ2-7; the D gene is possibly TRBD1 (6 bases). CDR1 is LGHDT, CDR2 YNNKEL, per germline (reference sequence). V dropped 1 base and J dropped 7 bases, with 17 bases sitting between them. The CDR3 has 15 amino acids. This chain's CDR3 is CASSQGQVPIGEQYV. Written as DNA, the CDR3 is TGTGCCAGCAGCCAAGGACAGGTCCCAATCGGGGAGCAGTACGTC.

The CDR3 bases are TGTGCCAGCATTCAGGGGGCTGGAAACACCATATATTTT. Translation gives CASIQGAGNTIYF. V is TRBV7-9 and J is TRBJ1-3, with TRBD1 matching 7 bases. The CDR3 extends over 13 amino acids. V was clipped by 7 bases and J by 2 bases; unmatched bases: 2. Germline V gene sequence: CDR1 SEHNR, CDR2 FQNEAQ (reference sequence).

The CDR3: CASSSTGLYPYEQYV. CDR3 DNA sequence: TGTGCCAGCAGCTCCACAGGGCTCTATCCCTACGAGCAGTACGTC. The chain employs TRBV5-4 and TRBJ2-7, with D perhaps matching TRBD1 (6 bases). Germline loops: CDR1 SGHNT, CDR2 YYREEE (reference sequence). The CDR3 length is 15 residues. Trimming stripped 3 bases from V and 2 bases from J, with 15 bases between.

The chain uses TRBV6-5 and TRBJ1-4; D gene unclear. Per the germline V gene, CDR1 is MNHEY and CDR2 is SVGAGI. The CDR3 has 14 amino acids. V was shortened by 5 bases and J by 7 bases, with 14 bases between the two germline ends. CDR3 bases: TGTGCCAGCAGTCGTGACATCCTCGGTGAAAAACTGTTTTTT. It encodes CASSRDILGEKLFF.

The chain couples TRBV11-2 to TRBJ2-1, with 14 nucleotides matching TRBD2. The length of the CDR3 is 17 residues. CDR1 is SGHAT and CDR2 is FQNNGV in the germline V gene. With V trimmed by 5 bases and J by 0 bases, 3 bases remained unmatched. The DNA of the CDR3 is TGTGCCAGCAGCCCAGGGACTAGCGGGAGCTCCTACAATGAGCAGTTCTTC. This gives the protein CASSPGTSGSSYNEQFF.

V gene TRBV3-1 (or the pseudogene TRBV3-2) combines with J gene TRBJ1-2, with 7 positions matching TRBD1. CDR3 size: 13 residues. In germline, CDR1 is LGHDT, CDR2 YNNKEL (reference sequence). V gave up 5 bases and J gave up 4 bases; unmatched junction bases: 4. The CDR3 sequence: CASSLTGIYGYTF. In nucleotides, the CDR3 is TGTGCCAGCAGCTTGACAGGGATCTATGGCTACACCTTC.